This TCR beta chain came from a study of glioma-infiltrating T cells after dendritic cell vaccination. Across the whole study: Dendritic cell vaccination trial patients had either newly diagnosed or recurrent glioblastoma.

Amplification used 60 V beta primers and 13 J beta primers. Assay used: immunoSEQ multiplex PCR; TCRdb lists only in-frame clones, some missing. The sample lists tens of thousands of clones, around 87% occurring once. V gave up 6 bases and J gave up 5 bases, with 17 bases separating them. CDR1 is ENHRY and CDR2 is SYGVKD in the germline V gene. This CDR3 is built from 15 residues. Specified time point: after dendritic cell vaccination, including at tumor progression/relapse. The sequenced sample was blood, obtained after dendritic cell vaccination. The receptor was derived from a human donor with glioblastoma. The gene calls are TRBV10-3 and TRBJ1-5, with D maybe TRBD1 (6 bases). The CDR3 region is CAISSTGQQYQPQHF. Here the CDR3 DNA reads TGTGCCATCAGCTCGACCGGACAGCAGTATCAGCCCCAGCATTTT.